The 19 T cell receptor beta chains below were found in one sample sequenced in a study of blood T cell repertoires in COVID-19. Sequenced by immunoSEQ multiplex PCR; TCRdb stores in-frame clones only, minus some. The data contain about 270,000 clones, roughly 90% of them singletons. Sequenced material: peripheral blood. Receptors were obtained from a man aged 55-75 years who had recovered from COVID-19.

This chain uses TRBV11-2 with TRBJ1-2; a weak D match, TRBD1 (5 bases). CDR3 length equals 14 residues. The ends were cut back, 5 bases at V and 7 bases at J, with 17 bases in the middle. Germline lookup yields CDR1 SGHAT and CDR2 FQNNGV. The CDR3 protein is CASSPGGGSFGYTF. DNA of the CDR3: TGTGCCAGCAGCCCTGGGGGGGGGAGCTTTGGCTACACCTTC.

The rearrangement uses TRBV2 and TRBJ1-2, with 9 bases lining up with TRBD1. From germline, CDR1 is SNHLY and CDR2 FYNNEI. Trimming removed 3 bases from V and 5 bases from J; junction bases left unmatched: 7. The CDR3 runs 15 residues. As DNA, the CDR3 is TGTGCCAGCAGTGATTTGACAGGGGGGTGGTATGGCTACACCTTC. Residues: CASSDLTGGWYGYTF.

This chain uses TRBV5-1 with TRBJ1-6; no clear D. The CDR3 contains 15 residues. Deletions cut 0 bases from V and 0 bases from J, with 4 bases between. CDR1 is SGHRS and CDR2 is YFSETQ in the germline V gene. CDR3 sequence reads: CASSLESSYNSPLHF. DNA of the CDR3: TGCGCCAGCAGCTTGGAGAGCTCCTATAATTCACCCCTCCACTTT.

V gene TRBV5-4 combines with J gene TRBJ1-5, with 9 nucleotides matching TRBD1. V shed 4 bases and J 6 bases; nucleotides not matched to a gene: 5. The germline V gene has CDR1 SGHNT and CDR2 YYREEE (reference sequence). The CDR3 has 14 amino acids. In nucleotides, the CDR3 is TGTGCCAGCAGCGAGGGACAGGGAAGTCAGCCCCAGCATTTT. Amino acids: CASSEGQGSQPQHF.

This chain links TRBV7-7 with TRBJ2-1; 16 nucleotides align to TRBD2. The length of the CDR3 is 19 residues. With 5 bases clipped from V and 5 bases from J, the junction kept 12 bases outside the gene matches. Germline V lookup: CDR1 SSHAT, CDR2 FNYEAQ (reference sequence). For the CDR3, the DNA is TGTGCCAGCAGCCCCGGGACTAGCGGGGGGGAGAGGCAGAACAATGAGCAGTTCTTC. It specifies CASSPGTSGGERQNNEQFF.

The chain is built from TRBV5-1 and TRBJ1-4; 8 nucleotides agree with TRBD1. The CDR3 runs to 14 residues. The J segment lost 5 bases and the V segment lost 3 bases, leaving 3 bases of the junction unmatched. Germline lookup yields CDR1 SGHRS and CDR2 YFSETQ. The CDR3 loop is CASSWTGFNEKLFF. The CDR3 nucleotides are TGCGCCAGCAGCTGGACAGGGTTCAATGAAAAACTGTTTTTT.

This chain links TRBV15 with TRBJ1-1, with 7 bases identical to TRBD1. Per germline, CDR1 LNHNV and CDR2 YYDKDF (reference sequence). The CDR3 totals 12 residues. J lost 8 bases, V lost 5 bases, and 5 bases had no gene match. The CDR3 is CATSARTGEAFF. The CDR3 region has the DNA TGTGCCACCAGCGCCCGGACAGGCGAAGCTTTCTTT.

The J gene is TRBJ1-2, the V gene TRBV10-3; D might be TRBD1 (5 bases). The CDR3 length is 15 residues. V gave up 4 bases and J gave up 3 bases, with 15 bases separating them. CDR1 is ENHRY, CDR2 SYGVKD, per germline. The CDR3 bases are TGTGCCATCAGTGCTGGGACTCCCAGGGACTATGGCTACACCTTC. Its protein is CAISAGTPRDYGYTF.

The chain recombines TRBV5-4 with TRBJ1-2; 10 positions agree with TRBD1. V lost 4 bases and J lost 1; bases outside the gene matches: 10. The CDR3 loop spans 17 amino acids. CDR1 SGHNT and CDR2 YYREEE come from the germline V gene (reference sequence). The DNA of the CDR3 is TGTGCCAGCAGCCTCGGGACAGGGGCCCTTATTAACTATGGCTACACCTTC. Protein sequence: CASSLGTGALINYGYTF.

The CDR3 sequence: CASTRQGVSNQPQHF. The CDR3 DNA reads TGTGCCAGCACCCGACAGGGAGTTAGCAATCAGCCCCAGCATTTT. The chain carries TRBV6-5 and TRBJ1-5; 7 bases align to TRBD1. V was clipped by 7 bases and J by 0 bases; unmatched bases: 6. Germline V gene data show CDR1 as MNHEY and CDR2 as SVGAGI. This CDR3 contains 15 residues.

The chain is built from TRBV19 and TRBJ1-6; tentative D call: TRBD1 (6 bases). This CDR3 comprises 17 residues. Trimming took 9 bases from V and 7 from J, leaving 25 bases between them. CDR1 and CDR2 from the germline V gene are LNHDA and SQIVND (reference sequence). CDR3 coding DNA: TGTGCCAGCCAGGGGAACGTCCCCGGGGCGTTGAATTCACCCCTCCACTTT. It is translated as CASQGNVPGALNSPLHF.

The V gene is TRBV9, the J gene TRBJ2-5, with D tentatively TRBD2 (5 bases). V lost 4 bases to trimming and J lost 4 bases, with 14 bases between them. The CDR3 is 14 residues long. Germline CDR1 SGDLS, CDR2 YYNGEE. CDR3 coding DNA: TGTGCCAGCAGCCCCCCCCTTGGACTAGAGACCCAGTACTTC. Encoded protein: CASSPPLGLETQYF.

This CDR3 reads CASSIFGRGGGTSTDTQYF. DNA for the CDR3: TGTGCCAGTAGTATTTTTGGCCGGGGCGGGGGGACTAGCACAGATACGCAGTATTTT. The V gene is TRBV19, the J gene TRBJ2-3, with 8 bases identical to TRBD2. The CDR3 loop spans 19 amino acids. The germline V gene encodes CDR1 LNHDA and CDR2 SQIVND (reference sequence). Trimming took 3 bases from V and 0 from J; bases not matched to a gene: 14.

This chain uses TRBV27 with TRBJ2-4; D possibly corresponds to TRBD1 (7 bases). Trimming cost V 5 bases and J 8 bases, with 19 bases left between them. The CDR3 is 15 residues long. The germline gives CDR1 MNHEY, CDR2 SMNVEV (reference sequence). CDR3 sequence (DNA): TGTGCCAGCAGTCCCTTTAGGGGGCGCGGGGACATTCAGTACTTC. As protein: CASSPFRGRGDIQYF.

The chain recombines TRBV20-1 with TRBJ1-2, with D perhaps matching TRBD1 (6 bases). The CDR3 spans 14 residues. In germline, CDR1 is DFQATT, CDR2 SNEGSKA (reference sequence). V lost 3 bases to trimming and J lost 4 bases, with 15 bases between them. CDR3 region: CSASAAGASYGYTF. The CDR3 bases are TGCAGTGCTAGTGCGGCAGGGGCCTCCTATGGCTACACCTTC.

This clone has only one observation. The rearrangement uses TRBV5-4 and TRBJ2-7; a possible D gene is TRBD2 (6 bases). In germline, CDR1 is SGHNT, CDR2 YYREEE (reference sequence). Trimming cost V 0 bases and J 7 bases, with 17 bases left between them. The CDR3 is made up of 15 amino acids. The CDR3 nucleotides are TGTGCCAGCAGCTTGGTTGGCGGGGCGGCGTGGGAGCAGTACTTC. Its translation is CASSLVGGAAWEQYF.

The V and J genes are TRBV7-2 and TRBJ1-6; a weak D match, TRBD1 (5 bases). Germline V gives CDR1 SGHTA, CDR2 FQGNSA. The V end lost 1 base, the J end lost 7 bases, and 14 bases lay between the germline ends. This CDR3 region has 16 residues. CDR3 protein: CASSLVARGVNSPLHF. In DNA, the CDR3 is TGTGCCAGCAGCTTAGTAGCCCGGGGGGTGAATTCACCCCTCCACTTT.

The J gene is TRBJ2-2, the V gene TRBV5-1; 7 positions match TRBD1. This CDR3 comprises 15 residues. CDR1 SGHRS and CDR2 YFSETQ come from the germline V gene. Trimming cost V 2 bases and J 1 base; bases outside gene matches: 2. DNA for the CDR3: TGCGCCAGCAGCTTAAGGACAGGGAACACCGGGGAGCTGTTTTTT. Its protein is CASSLRTGNTGELFF.

The V call is TRBV19, the J call TRBJ2-5, with 7 bases matching TRBD1. Per the germline V gene, CDR1 is LNHDA and CDR2 is SQIVND (reference sequence). The V segment lost 1 base and the J segment 1 base; nucleotides outside the gene matches: 9. The CDR3 runs 17 residues. Written as DNA, the CDR3 is TGTGCCAGTAGTATAGGTCTTGGGGACAGACTCCAAGAGACCCAGTACTTC. Its protein is CASSIGLGDRLQETQYF.